These T cell receptor beta chains were read from a single sample in a study of T cell responses to AZD1222 COVID-19 vaccine. Sequencing was performed with immunoSEQ multiplex PCR; in TCRdb, only in-frame clones are kept and a portion is missing. The table lists some 170,000 clones, around nine tenths of them singletons, with roughly 2.5% in the top ten. Here the sequenced sample was peripheral blood, taken on day 0 of AZD1222 vaccination. The origin of the receptors is an adult in good health. Each CDR3 is given with its conserved first and last residue. D genes are given only for firm matches. The listing skips clone size in some rows; elsewhere it reads once, few, many or a size class.

d_call: -
clone_size: -
cdr3_length: 12
j_call: TRBJ2-7
v_call: TRBV12-3/TRBV12-4
cdr3_nt: TGTGCCAGCAGTTCTGACAGCCTCGAGCAGTACTTC
cdr3_aa: CASSSDSLEQYF

d_call: -
clone_size: -
cdr3_length: 14
j_call: TRBJ2-7
v_call: TRBV10-3
cdr3_nt: TGTGCCATCAGTGAGCCGAGGCTAGCGTACGAGCAGTACTTC
cdr3_aa: CAISEPRLAYEQYF

d_call: -
clone_size: -
cdr3_length: 14
j_call: TRBJ2-2
v_call: TRBV27
cdr3_nt: TGTGCCAGCACTGCCCTAAGGGCAGGTGGGGAGCTGTTTTTT
cdr3_aa: CASTALRAGGELFF

d_call: TRBD2
clone_size: -
cdr3_length: 16
j_call: TRBJ2-5
v_call: TRBV20-1
cdr3_nt: TGCAGTGCTAGTCATCCTAGCGGGAGGGCCCTTGAGACCCAGTACTTC
cdr3_aa: CSASHPSGRALETQYF

d_call: -
clone_size: -
cdr3_length: 16
j_call: TRBJ2-3
v_call: TRBV11-2
cdr3_nt: TGTGCCAGCAGCCCGGCGGCCGGGACTTACACAGATACGCAGTATTTT
cdr3_aa: CASSPAAGTYTDTQYF

d_call: TRBD1
clone_size: -
cdr3_length: 15
j_call: TRBJ2-7
v_call: TRBV4-2
cdr3_nt: TGTGCCAGCAGCCAACCGGGACAGGGTCTTCGGGAGCAGTACTTC
cdr3_aa: CASSQPGQGLREQYF

d_call: -
clone_size: -
cdr3_length: 15
j_call: TRBJ1-1
v_call: TRBV10-3
cdr3_nt: TGTGCCATCAGTGAACCAGAGACAGGTAACACTGAAGCTTTCTTT
cdr3_aa: CAISEPETGNTEAFF

d_call: -
clone_size: -
cdr3_length: 11
j_call: TRBJ1-1
v_call: TRBV6-5
cdr3_nt: TGTGCCAGCAGTCTGGGGACACTAGCTTTCTTT
cdr3_aa: CASSLGTLAFF

d_call: -
clone_size: -
cdr3_length: 18
j_call: TRBJ2-6
v_call: TRBV30
cdr3_nt: TGTGCCTGGAGTGGAACCGGGACTGGGGGTTCTGGGGCCAACGTCCTGACTTTC
cdr3_aa: CAWSGTGTGGSGANVLTF

d_call: -
clone_size: -
cdr3_length: 13
j_call: TRBJ2-5
v_call: TRBV5-6
cdr3_nt: TGTGCCAGCAGCTTGGGACAGCAAGAGACCCAGTACTTC
cdr3_aa: CASSLGQQETQYF

d_call: -
clone_size: -
cdr3_length: 15
j_call: TRBJ1-6
v_call: TRBV18
cdr3_nt: TGTGCCAGCTCACCTGCTCCGAGCACCGATTCACCCCTCCACTTT
cdr3_aa: CASSPAPSTDSPLHF

d_call: -
clone_size: once
cdr3_length: 13
j_call: TRBJ2-7
v_call: TRBV5-4
cdr3_nt: TGTGCCAGCAGCTTGGAAAACTCCTACGAGCAGTACTTC
cdr3_aa: CASSLENSYEQYF

d_call: TRBD2
clone_size: -
cdr3_length: 19
j_call: TRBJ2-4
v_call: TRBV2
cdr3_nt: TGTGCCAGCAGTGCTCCTAGCGGGAGGGAATTAATAGCCAAAAACATTCAGTACTTC
cdr3_aa: CASSAPSGRELIAKNIQYF

d_call: -
clone_size: -
cdr3_length: 12
j_call: TRBJ1-3
v_call: TRBV15
cdr3_nt: TGTGCCACCAGCAGAGAGGGAAACACCATATATTTT
cdr3_aa: CATSREGNTIYF

d_call: TRBD1
clone_size: once
cdr3_length: 15
j_call: TRBJ2-1
v_call: TRBV6-2/TRBV6-3
cdr3_nt: TGTGCCAGCAGCCTTTCCAGGACAGGAAAATATGAGCAGTTCTTC
cdr3_aa: CASSLSRTGKYEQFF

d_call: -
clone_size: -
cdr3_length: 15
j_call: TRBJ2-3
v_call: TRBV30
cdr3_nt: TGTGCATGGATCAGTATGCGGGGATCGGCAGATACGCAGTATTTT
cdr3_aa: CAWISMRGSADTQYF

d_call: -
clone_size: -
cdr3_length: 15
j_call: TRBJ1-5
v_call: TRBV15
cdr3_nt: TGTGCCACCAGCAGAGGTGAAGGGCGCAATCAGCCCCAGCATTTT
cdr3_aa: CATSRGEGRNQPQHF

d_call: -
clone_size: -
cdr3_length: 14
j_call: TRBJ1-2
v_call: TRBV19
cdr3_nt: TGTGCCAGTAGTATAGCGACAGACTCCTATGGCTACACCTTC
cdr3_aa: CASSIATDSYGYTF

d_call: TRBD2
clone_size: -
cdr3_length: 14
j_call: TRBJ2-1
v_call: TRBV2
cdr3_nt: TGTGCCAGCAGTGACCAGCGGGGTTACAATGAGCAGTTCTTC
cdr3_aa: CASSDQRGYNEQFF

d_call: -
clone_size: once
cdr3_length: 13
j_call: TRBJ1-5
v_call: TRBV23-1
cdr3_nt: TGCGCCAGCAGTCATCGGGGGTATCAGCCCCAGCATTTT
cdr3_aa: CASSHRGYQPQHF

d_call: -
clone_size: -
cdr3_length: 16
j_call: TRBJ2-1
v_call: TRBV5-1
cdr3_nt: TGCGCCAGCAGCTCCCCAAGCGGCAGCTCCTACAATGAGCAGTTCTTC
cdr3_aa: CASSSPSGSSYNEQFF

d_call: TRBD2
clone_size: -
cdr3_length: 14
j_call: TRBJ2-3
v_call: TRBV29-1
cdr3_nt: TGCAGCGTTGCGGATAGCGGGAGTTCAGATACGCAGTATTTT
cdr3_aa: CSVADSGSSDTQYF

d_call: -
clone_size: -
cdr3_length: 17
j_call: TRBJ2-7
v_call: TRBV19
cdr3_nt: TGTGCCAGTAGTATAGATGAGGGGGGTCTATCCTCCTACGAGCAGTACTTC
cdr3_aa: CASSIDEGGLSSYEQYF

d_call: TRBD1
clone_size: -
cdr3_length: 15
j_call: TRBJ1-5
v_call: TRBV18
cdr3_nt: TGTGCCAGCTCACCTAACAGGGGGCTTGATCAGCCCCAGCATTTT
cdr3_aa: CASSPNRGLDQPQHF

d_call: -
clone_size: -
cdr3_length: 13
j_call: TRBJ1-1
v_call: TRBV10-1
cdr3_nt: TGCGCCAGCTCCCGGGAGCGGAACACTGAAGCTTTCTTT
cdr3_aa: CASSRERNTEAFF

d_call: -
clone_size: -
cdr3_length: 13
j_call: TRBJ2-7
v_call: TRBV30
cdr3_nt: TGTGCCTGGAGAAGAGGGACTGCCTACGAGCAGTACTTC
cdr3_aa: CAWRRGTAYEQYF

d_call: -
clone_size: -
cdr3_length: 15
j_call: TRBJ2-1
v_call: TRBV2
cdr3_nt: TGTGCCAGCAGTACCCTCCGAGGTAGCTACAATGAGCAGTTCTTC
cdr3_aa: CASSTLRGSYNEQFF

d_call: -
clone_size: -
cdr3_length: 13
j_call: TRBJ2-5
v_call: TRBV5-6
cdr3_nt: TGTGCCAGCAGCTTGGACAGTGTAAAGACCCAGTACTTC
cdr3_aa: CASSLDSVKTQYF

d_call: -
clone_size: once
cdr3_length: 13
j_call: TRBJ2-7
v_call: TRBV7-9
cdr3_nt: TGTGCCAGCAGCTTTGGGGCTGGGGGGGAGCAGTACTTC
cdr3_aa: CASSFGAGGEQYF